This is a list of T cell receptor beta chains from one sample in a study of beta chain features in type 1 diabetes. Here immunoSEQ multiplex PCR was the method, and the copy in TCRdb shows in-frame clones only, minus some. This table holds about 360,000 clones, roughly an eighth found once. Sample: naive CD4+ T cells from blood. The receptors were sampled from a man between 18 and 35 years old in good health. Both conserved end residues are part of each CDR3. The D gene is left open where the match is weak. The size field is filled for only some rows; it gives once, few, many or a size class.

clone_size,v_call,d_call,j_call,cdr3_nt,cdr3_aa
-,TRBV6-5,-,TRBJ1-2,TGTGCCAGCAGTCCCCTGCGGGACGGAGGGGATGGCTACACCTTC,CASSPLRDGGDGYTF
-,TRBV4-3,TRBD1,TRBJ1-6,TGCGCCAGCAGCCAAGGGAGGACAGGGGAGTCTCCCCTCCACTTT,CASSQGRTGESPLHF
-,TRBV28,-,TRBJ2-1,TGTGCCAGCAGTTTAATCGGGGGTGATGAGCAGTTCTTC,CASSLIGGDEQFF
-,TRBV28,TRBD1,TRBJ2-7,TGTGCCAGCAGCCTCATTGACAGGGTTGGGTACGAGCAGTACTTC,CASSLIDRVGYEQYF
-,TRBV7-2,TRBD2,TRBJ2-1,TGTGCCAGCAGCTTAGAGGGACTAGCGAGGAATGAGCAGTTCTTC,CASSLEGLARNEQFF
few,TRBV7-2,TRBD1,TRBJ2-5,TGTGCCAGCAGCTTAGGCAGGGGGCGCGGTGAGACCCAGTACTTC,CASSLGRGRGETQYF
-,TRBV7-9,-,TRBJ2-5,TGTGCCAGCAGCTTACAGGGGCAAGAGACCCAGTACTTC,CASSLQGQETQYF
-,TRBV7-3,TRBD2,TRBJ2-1,TGTGCCAGCCGGCTAGCGGGAGTTGGGTACAATGAGCAGTTCTTC,CASRLAGVGYNEQFF
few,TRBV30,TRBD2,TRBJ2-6,TGTGCCTGGAGTGTTGTGTGGGGGGGGTCTGGGGCCAACGTCCTGACTTTC,CAWSVVWGGSGANVLTF
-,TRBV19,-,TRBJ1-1,TGTGCCAGTATGGCCGGGACATTTAACACTGAAGCTTTCTTT,CASMAGTFNTEAFF
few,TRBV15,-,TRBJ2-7,TGTGCCACCAGCAGAGTTCGCCAGGGGAGCGAGCAGTACTTC,CATSRVRQGSEQYF
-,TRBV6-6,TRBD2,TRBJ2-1,TGTGCCAGCAGTTACACCCTCGGGCTAGCGGGCAATGAGCAGTTCTTC,CASSYTLGLAGNEQFF
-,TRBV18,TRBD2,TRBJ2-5,TGTGCCAGCTCACCACAGAGCTCTAGCGGCCAAGAGACCCAGTACTTC,CASSPQSSSGQETQYF
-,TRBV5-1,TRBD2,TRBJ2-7,TGCGCCAGCAGCCTGGCACTAGCGAACGGTTACGAGCAGTACTTC,CASSLALANGYEQYF
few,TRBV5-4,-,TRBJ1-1,TGTGCCAGCAGCTTTGAACAGCTAGAAGCTTTCTTT,CASSFEQLEAFF
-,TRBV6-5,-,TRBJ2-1,TGTGCCAGCAGTTACTCGACGGGTCATCCCTACAATGAGCAGTTCTTC,CASSYSTGHPYNEQFF
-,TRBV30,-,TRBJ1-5,TGTGCCTGGACTCAGGGTCTGAATCAGCCCCAGCATTTT,CAWTQGLNQPQHF
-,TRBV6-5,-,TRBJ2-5,TGTGCCAGCAGTTGGCTACAGGGAGACCAAGAGACCCAGTACTTC,CASSWLQGDQETQYF
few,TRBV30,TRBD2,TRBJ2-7,TGTGCCTGGAGTCGTGCGGGGGGGGTCACCTACGAGCAGTACTTC,CAWSRAGGVTYEQYF
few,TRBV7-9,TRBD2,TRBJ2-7,TGTGCCAGCAGCCGACCAACTAGCGGGGACCCCGACGAGCAGTACTTC,CASSRPTSGDPDEQYF
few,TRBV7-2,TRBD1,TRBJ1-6,TGTGCCAGCAGCTTAGGCCGGGACAGGATAAATTCACCCCTCCACTTT,CASSLGRDRINSPLHF
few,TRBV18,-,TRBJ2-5,TGTGCCAGCTCACCAGTTCCCCCCGGACATTACCAAGAGACCCAGTACTTC,CASSPVPPGHYQETQYF
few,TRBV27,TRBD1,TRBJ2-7,TGTGCCAGCAGTTTGGGGGACAGGGGATACGAGCAGTACTTC,CASSLGDRGYEQYF
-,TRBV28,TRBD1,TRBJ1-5,TGTGCCAGCAGAGACCCGGACAGGGGTCAGCCCCAGCATTTT,CASRDPDRGQPQHF
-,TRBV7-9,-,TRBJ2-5,TGTGCCAGCAGCTTAGGGACACCTCAAGAGACCCAGTACTTC,CASSLGTPQETQYF
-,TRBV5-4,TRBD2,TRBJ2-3,TGTGCCAGCAGCTTGGTAGTGGGAGGGGCAGATACGCAGTATTTT,CASSLVVGGADTQYF
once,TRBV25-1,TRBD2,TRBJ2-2,TGTGCCAGCAGTCACCCCCGCGGGGGGAACACCGGGGAGCTGTTTTTT,CASSHPRGGNTGELFF
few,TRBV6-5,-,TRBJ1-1,TGTGCCATCAGCGAAGGACAAGTGAACACTGAAGCTTTCTTT,CAISEGQVNTEAFF
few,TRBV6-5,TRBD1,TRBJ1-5,TGTGCCAGCAGTCAAAGACAGGGCCATCAGCCCCAGCATTTT,CASSQRQGHQPQHF
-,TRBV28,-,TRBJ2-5,TGTGCCAGCAGTGGACGCGGGGCCTCCCAAGAGACCCAGTACTTC,CASSGRGASQETQYF
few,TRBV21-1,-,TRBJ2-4,TGTGCCAGCAGCAGGAACAGGTCATCAGGAAACATTCAGTACTTC,CASSRNRSSGNIQYF
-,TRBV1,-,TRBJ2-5,TGCACCAGCAGCCAAGCTCGACGGAGGGGGACCCAGTACTTC,CTSSQARRRGTQYF
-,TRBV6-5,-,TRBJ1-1,TGTGCCAGCAGTTATAACAGCAACACTGAAGCTTTCTTT,CASSYNSNTEAFF
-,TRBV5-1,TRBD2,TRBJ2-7,TGCGCCAGCAGCCCCCCCCCGCGGGAGCGCATGAGCTCCTACGAGCAGTACTTC,CASSPPPRERMSSYEQYF
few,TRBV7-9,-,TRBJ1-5,TGTGCCAGCAGCTTATCCGGGGTGGGCAATCAGCCCCAGCATTTT,CASSLSGVGNQPQHF
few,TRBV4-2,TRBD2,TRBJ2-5,TGTGCCAGCAGCCTTCATCCGGCTAGCGGGCAAGAGACCCAGTACTTC,CASSLHPASGQETQYF
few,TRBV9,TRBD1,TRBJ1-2,TGTGCCAGCAGCGGCGACAGGGGCGCCTATGGCTACACCTTC,CASSGDRGAYGYTF
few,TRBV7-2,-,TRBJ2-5,TGTGCCAGCAGCTTAGGTCCTAGCGTGGAGACCCAGTACTTC,CASSLGPSVETQYF
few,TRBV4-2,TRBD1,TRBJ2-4,TGTGCCAGCAGCCAAGATGGCAGGACAGGGCAAAACATTCAGTACTTC,CASSQDGRTGQNIQYF
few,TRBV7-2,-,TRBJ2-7,TGTGCCAGCAGCTTAAGCACCTACGAGCAGTACTTC,CASSLSTYEQYF
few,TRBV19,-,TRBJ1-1,TGTGCCAGTAGTATACGAGGAGGTGGCACTGAAGCTTTCTTT,CASSIRGGGTEAFF
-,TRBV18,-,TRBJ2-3,TGTGCCAGCTCATCCACTAGCACAGATACGCAGTATTTT,CASSSTSTDTQYF
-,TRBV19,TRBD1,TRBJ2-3,TGTGCCAGTAGCGACCGACAGGGTACTACGCAGTATTTT,CASSDRQGTTQYF
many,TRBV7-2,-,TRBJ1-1,TGTGCCAGCAGCCCGGGACTTACGAACACTGAAGCTTTCTTT,CASSPGLTNTEAFF